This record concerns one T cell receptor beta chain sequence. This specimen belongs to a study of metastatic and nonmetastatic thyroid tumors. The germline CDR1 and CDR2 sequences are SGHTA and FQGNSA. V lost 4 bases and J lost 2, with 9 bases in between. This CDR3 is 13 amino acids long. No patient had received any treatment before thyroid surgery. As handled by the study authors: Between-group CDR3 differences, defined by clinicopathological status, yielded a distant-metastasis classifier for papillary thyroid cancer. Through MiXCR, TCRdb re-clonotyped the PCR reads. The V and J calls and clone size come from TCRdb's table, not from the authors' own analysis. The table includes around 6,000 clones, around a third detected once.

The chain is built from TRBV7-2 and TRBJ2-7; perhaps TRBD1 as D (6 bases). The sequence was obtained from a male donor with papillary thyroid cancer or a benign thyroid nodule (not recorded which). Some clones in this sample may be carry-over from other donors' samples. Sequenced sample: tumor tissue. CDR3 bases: TGTGCCAGCAGCTACCGGACAGCCTACGAGCAGTACTTC. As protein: CASSYRTAYEQYF.